Included here is one T cell receptor (beta chain) sequence, with context. What it recognizes is unknown. The data originate from a study of graft-versus-host responses after intestinal transplantation. The CDR3 contains 15 residues. Germline assignment: CDR1 MGHDK and CDR2 SYGVNS. Trimming shortened V by 1 base and J by 5 bases, and 14 bases separated the two germline ends. Clones were read by immunoSEQ multiplex PCR, and TCRdb kept only the in-frame ones, dropping some. The sample includes some 40,000 clones, over 90% of them seen just once. The V and J genes are TRBV25-1 and TRBJ2-5; tentative D call: TRBD2 (7 bases). This specimen consisted of unstimulated CD8+ T cells sorted from spleen or lymph node cells, obtained before transplant. The sequence was obtained from a human donor who was the organ donor for an intestinal transplant. The CDR3 DNA sequence: TGTGCCAGCAGTGAATCCCGGGGGGCGAGGGAGACCCAGTACTTC. It specifies CASSESRGARETQYF.